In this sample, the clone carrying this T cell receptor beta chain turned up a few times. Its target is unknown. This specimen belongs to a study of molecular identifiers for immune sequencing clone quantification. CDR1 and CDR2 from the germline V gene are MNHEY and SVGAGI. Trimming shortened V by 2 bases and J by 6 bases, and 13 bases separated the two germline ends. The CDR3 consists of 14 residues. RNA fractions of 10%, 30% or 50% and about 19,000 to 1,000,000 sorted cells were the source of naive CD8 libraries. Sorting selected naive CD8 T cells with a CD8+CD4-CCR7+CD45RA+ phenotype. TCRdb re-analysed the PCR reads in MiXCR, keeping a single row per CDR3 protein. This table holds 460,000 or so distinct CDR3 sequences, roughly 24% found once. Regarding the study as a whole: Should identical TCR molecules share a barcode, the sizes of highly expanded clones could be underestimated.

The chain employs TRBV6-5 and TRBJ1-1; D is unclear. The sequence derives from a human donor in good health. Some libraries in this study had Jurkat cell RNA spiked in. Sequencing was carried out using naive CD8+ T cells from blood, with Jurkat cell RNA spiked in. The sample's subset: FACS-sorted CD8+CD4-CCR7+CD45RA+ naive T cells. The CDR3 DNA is TGTGCCAGCAGTTACACCACGGGAGGGTCTGAAGCTTTCTTT. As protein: CASSYTTGGSEAFF.